This T cell receptor beta chain was captured by sequencing in a study of response to subunit inactivated influenza vaccine. Whole-study findings and limits: Each seasonal influenza vaccination, the authors suggested, recruits few new T cells.

This clonotype was seen only a few times. Its antigen is still unknown. Via MiXCR, TCRdb re-called the RT-PCR reads, giving one row per CDR3 protein. Among 550,000 to 650,000 distinct CDR3 sequences listed, about 10% were seen once. The CDR3 spans 16 residues. Looked up from germline, CDR1 is LGHDT and CDR2 is YNNKEL (reference sequence). Trimming took 0 bases from V and 3 from J, leaving 12 bases between them. The source was PBMCs from blood, collected on the day of vaccination. This receptor was taken from a man aged 50-60 years who received an inactivated influenza vaccine. The V gene is TRBV3-1, the J gene TRBJ2-1, with D possibly matching TRBD2 (6 bases). The CDR3 spells CASSQEAGGIYNEQFF. The CDR3 nucleotides are TGTGCCAGCAGCCAAGAGGCTGGCGGGATCTACAATGAGCAGTTCTTC.